The 15 T cell receptor beta chains below were found in one sample sequenced in a study of cytomegalovirus exposure and HLA in healthy donors (dated by TCRdb to about 2017). The library was produced with the immunoSEQ multiplex PCR assay. The multiplex PCR relied on a mix of 60 forward primers for TCR Vbeta segments and 13 reverse primers for TCR Jbeta segments. TCRdb carries this immuneACCESS record with in-frame sequences only. Its versions omit some clonotypes, under half of them owing to an unresolved V gene in the studies checked, with the rest unexplained. The table for this sample lists about 140,000 clones; 70% to 75% of them were counted only once. Approximately 1.8% of the sample lies in the top ten. Input material: PBMCs. The source of these receptors is a woman younger than 45 in good health and CMV-seronegative.

The V call is TRBV9, the J call TRBJ1-3, with 9 bases matching TRBD1. V dropped 2 bases and J dropped 0; count of bases not matched to a gene: 3. Germline V gives CDR1 SGDLS, CDR2 YYNGEE. The CDR3 is 16 amino acids. DNA for the CDR3: TGTGCCAGCAGCGTGGGACAGGGCTACTCTGGAAACACCATATATTTT. Protein product: CASSVGQGYSGNTIYF.

This clone was recorded only once. This chain connects TRBV10-3 to TRBJ2-7; maybe TRBD2 (6 bases). Germline CDR1 is ENHRY and CDR2 is SYGVKD. The CDR3 spans 12 residues. Trimming removed 4 bases from V and 5 bases from J, with 9 bases in between. CDR3 loop: CAISAWGDEQYF. The DNA for the CDR3 is TGTGCCATCAGTGCGTGGGGGGACGAGCAGTACTTC.

The chain uses TRBV6-5 and TRBJ1-1; the D gene is possibly TRBD1 (5 bases). Germline CDR1 and CDR2: MNHEY and SVGAGI. V lost 7 bases to trimming and J lost 0 bases, with 15 bases between them. The CDR3 totals 15 residues. The DNA for the CDR3 is TGTGCCAGCACCCCGACAGTGCGATTGAACACTGAAGCTTTCTTT. This sequence encodes CASTPTVRLNTEAFF.

This chain links TRBV29-1 with TRBJ2-3, with 7 bases aligning to TRBD2. Germline V lookup: CDR1 SQVTM, CDR2 ANQGSEA. The V gene end was trimmed by 2 bases and the J gene end by 8 bases; junction bases not matched to a gene: 1. The CDR3 is 11 amino acids. CDR3 protein: CSVEWEGTQYF. CDR3 DNA: TGCAGCGTTGAATGGGAGGGTACGCAGTATTTT.

The chain combines TRBV7-3 with TRBJ2-3; 9 bases match TRBD2. The ends lost 4 bases at V and 2 bases at J; junction bases unmatched: 7. Germline V gene data show CDR1 as SGHTA and CDR2 as FQGTGA. The CDR3 runs 16 residues. CDR3 protein: CASSSVAGVTTDTQYF. The CDR3 region has the DNA TGTGCCAGCAGCTCAGTAGCGGGAGTTACCACAGATACGCAGTATTTT.

The genes are TRBV28 and TRBJ2-7; TRBD1 agrees at 8 bases. With V trimmed by 5 bases and J by 3 bases, 6 bases remained unmatched. The CDR3 consists of 14 residues. The germline CDR1 and CDR2 sequences are MDHEN and SYDVKM. The CDR3 region is CASSLAGGVYEQYF. In DNA form, the CDR3 reads TGTGCCAGCAGTCTGGCAGGGGGCGTCTACGAGCAGTACTTC.

This chain joins TRBV19 and TRBJ2-1, with 8 bases that match TRBD2. The CDR3 is 14 amino acids. V was clipped by 7 bases and J by 4 bases; unmatched bases: 6. Germline V lookup: CDR1 LNHDA, CDR2 SQIVND (reference sequence). The CDR3 sequence: CASIRQREYNEQFF. The CDR3 DNA follows: TGTGCCAGTATCCGACAGCGGGAGTACAATGAGCAGTTCTTC.

The chain links TRBV6-1 to TRBJ2-7; tentative D call: TRBD1 (6 bases). There are 13 residues in the CDR3. V lost 6 bases and J 1 base, leaving 10 bases between the germline ends. The germline V gene encodes CDR1 MNHNS and CDR2 SASEGT. The chain's CDR3 is CASSRDISYEQYF. CDR3 DNA: TGTGCCAGCAGCCGGGACATTTCCTACGAGCAGTACTTC.

The chain joins TRBV27 to TRBJ2-7; TRBD1 matches 7 bases. The V segment lost 5 bases and the J segment 8 bases; nucleotides outside the gene matches: 9. The CDR3 runs 13 residues. Looked up from germline, CDR1 is MNHEY and CDR2 is SMNVEV (reference sequence). CDR3 amino acids: CASSTGQDGKQYF. For the CDR3, the DNA is TGTGCCAGCAGTACCGGACAGGACGGGAAGCAGTACTTC.

The rearrangement links TRBV5-6 to TRBJ1-6; maybe TRBD1 (6 bases). Germline V gene data show CDR1 as SGHDT and CDR2 as YYEEEE. V was pared by 1 base and J by 11 bases, with 22 bases between. The length of the CDR3 is 17 residues. In DNA, the CDR3 is TGTGCCAGCAGCTTGAGCAGGGACGCAATCCGACAGGCACCCCTCCACTTT. This gives the protein CASSLSRDAIRQAPLHF.

The chain recombines TRBV15 with TRBJ1-1, with no clear D. The CDR3 covers 12 residues. Germline CDR1 reads LNHNV; CDR2 reads YYDKDF (reference sequence). Trimming removed 8 bases at V and 7 bases at J, with 14 bases between. The CDR3 DNA reads as TGTGCCACCGCCCTAAACGGGGATGAAGCTTTCTTT. As protein: CATALNGDEAFF.

The chain carries TRBV12-5 and TRBJ2-7, with TRBD1 as a possible D gene (6 bases). Per the germline V gene, CDR1 is LGHNT and CDR2 is FRNRAP. The CDR3 is 16 residues long. V lost 2 bases and J 2 bases, leaving 16 bases between the germline ends. The CDR3 region is CASGLPLRRGTYEQYF. DNA of the CDR3: TGTGCTAGTGGTTTGCCCCTAAGAAGGGGGACCTACGAGCAGTACTTC.

The chain links TRBV27 to TRBJ1-2, with 7 bases fitting TRBD1. CDR1 is MNHEY, CDR2 SMNVEV, per germline (reference sequence). Germline trimming cut 5 bases from V and 3 bases from J; bases unmatched to any gene: 12. This CDR3 region has 16 residues. Here the CDR3 reads CASSPQGQFKDYGYTF. In nucleotides, the CDR3 is TGTGCCAGCAGTCCCCAGGGACAGTTCAAGGACTATGGCTACACCTTC.

CDR3 bases: TGTGCCAGCAGTGAAGAGGGGGGGAGCTCCTACAATGAGCAGTTCTTC. Amino acid sequence: CASSEEGGSSYNEQFF. The chain joins TRBV6-1 to TRBJ2-1; D possibly corresponds to TRBD2 (7 bases). The V end lost 1 base, the J end lost 0 bases, and 10 bases lay between the germline ends. Germline values: CDR1 MNHNS, CDR2 SASEGT. The CDR3 loop spans 16 amino acids.

This clone appeared a single time. The rearrangement joins TRBV4-1 to TRBJ1-2; 9 bases are a match to TRBD1. CDR3 length equals 15 residues. Per the germline V gene, CDR1 is MGHRA and CDR2 is YSYEKL. Trimming cost V 0 bases and J 14 bases; bases outside gene matches: 13. The CDR3: CASSQDLGQGSLDTF. In DNA, the CDR3 is TGCGCCAGCAGCCAAGATCTGGGACAGGGTAGTTTGGATACCTTC.